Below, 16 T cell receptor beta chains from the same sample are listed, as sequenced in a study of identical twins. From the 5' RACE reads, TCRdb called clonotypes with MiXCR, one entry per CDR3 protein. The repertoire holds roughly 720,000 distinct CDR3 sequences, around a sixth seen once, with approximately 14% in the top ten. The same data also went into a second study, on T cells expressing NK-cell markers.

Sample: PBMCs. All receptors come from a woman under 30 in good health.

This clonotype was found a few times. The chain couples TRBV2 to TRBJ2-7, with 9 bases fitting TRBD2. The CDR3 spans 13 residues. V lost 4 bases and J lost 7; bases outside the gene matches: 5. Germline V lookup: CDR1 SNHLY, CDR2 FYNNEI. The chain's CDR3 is CASSVASGNEQYF. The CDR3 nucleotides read TGTGCCAGCAGTGTGGCTAGCGGGAATGAGCAGTACTTC.

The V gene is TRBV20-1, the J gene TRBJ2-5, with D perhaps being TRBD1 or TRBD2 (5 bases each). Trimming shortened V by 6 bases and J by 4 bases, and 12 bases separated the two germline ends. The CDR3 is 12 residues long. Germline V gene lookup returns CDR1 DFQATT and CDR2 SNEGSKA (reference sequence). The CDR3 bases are TGCAGTGCGACCGACAGCGGAGAGACCCAGTACTTC. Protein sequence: CSATDSGETQYF.

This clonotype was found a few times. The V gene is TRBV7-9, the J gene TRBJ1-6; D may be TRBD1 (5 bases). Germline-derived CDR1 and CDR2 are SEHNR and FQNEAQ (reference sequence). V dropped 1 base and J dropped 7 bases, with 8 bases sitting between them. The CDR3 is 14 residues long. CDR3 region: CASSLGQTNSPLHF. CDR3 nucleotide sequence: TGTGCCAGCAGCTTAGGACAGACAAATTCACCCCTCCACTTT.

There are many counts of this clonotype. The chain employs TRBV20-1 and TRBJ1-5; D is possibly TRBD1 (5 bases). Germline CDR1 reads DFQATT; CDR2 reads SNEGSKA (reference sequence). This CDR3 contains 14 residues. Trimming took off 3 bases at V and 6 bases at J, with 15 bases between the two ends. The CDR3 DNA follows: TGCAGTGCTAGGACGCCGACAGCGGGTCAGCCCCAGCATTTT. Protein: CSARTPTAGQPQHF.

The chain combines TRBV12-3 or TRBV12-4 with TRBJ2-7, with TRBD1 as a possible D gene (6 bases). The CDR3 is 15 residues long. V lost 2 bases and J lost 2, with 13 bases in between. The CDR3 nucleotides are TGTGCCAGCAGTTTATCGGGACACCCAACCTACGAGCAGTACTTC. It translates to CASSLSGHPTYEQYF.

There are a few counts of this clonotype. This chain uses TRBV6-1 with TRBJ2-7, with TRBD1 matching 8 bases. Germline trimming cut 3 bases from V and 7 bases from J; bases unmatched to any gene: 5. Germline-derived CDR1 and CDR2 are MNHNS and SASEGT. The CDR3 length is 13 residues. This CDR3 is CASSDGRGREQYF. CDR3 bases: TGTGCCAGCAGTGATGGCAGGGGGCGGGAGCAGTACTTC.

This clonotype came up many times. The CDR3 DNA reads as TGTGCCAGCAGTCCCCGCTCTGGCTACACCTTC. Its protein product is CASSPRSGYTF. This chain uses TRBV12-3 or TRBV12-4 with TRBJ1-2; unclear D gene. V lost 5 bases and J 7 bases, leaving 8 bases between the germline ends. The CDR3 extends over 11 amino acids.

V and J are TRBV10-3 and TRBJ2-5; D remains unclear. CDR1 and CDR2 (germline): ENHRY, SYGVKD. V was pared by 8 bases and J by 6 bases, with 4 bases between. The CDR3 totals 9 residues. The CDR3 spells CAIGQTQYF. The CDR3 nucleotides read TGTGCCATCGGGCAGACCCAGTACTTC.

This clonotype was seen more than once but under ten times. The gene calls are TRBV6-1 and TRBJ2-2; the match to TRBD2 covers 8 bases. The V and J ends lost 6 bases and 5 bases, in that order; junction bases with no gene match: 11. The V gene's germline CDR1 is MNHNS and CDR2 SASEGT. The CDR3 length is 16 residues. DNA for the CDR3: TGTGCCAGCAGGTGGGGGGAGCGGGAGAGGACCGGGGAGCTGTTTTTT. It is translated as CASRWGERERTGELFF.

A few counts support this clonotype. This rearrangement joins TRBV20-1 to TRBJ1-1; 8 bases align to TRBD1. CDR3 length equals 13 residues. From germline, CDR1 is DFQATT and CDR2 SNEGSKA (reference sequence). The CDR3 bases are TGCGGGGGGCAGGGGGCTACCAACACTGAAGCTTTCTTT. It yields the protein CGGQGATNTEAFF.

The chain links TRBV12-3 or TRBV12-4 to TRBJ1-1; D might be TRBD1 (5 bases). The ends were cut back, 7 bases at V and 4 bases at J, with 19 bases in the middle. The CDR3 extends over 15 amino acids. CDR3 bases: TGTGCCAGCAACCGATTAGTCGGGGGGAGCACTGAAGCTTTCTTT. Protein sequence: CASNRLVGGSTEAFF.

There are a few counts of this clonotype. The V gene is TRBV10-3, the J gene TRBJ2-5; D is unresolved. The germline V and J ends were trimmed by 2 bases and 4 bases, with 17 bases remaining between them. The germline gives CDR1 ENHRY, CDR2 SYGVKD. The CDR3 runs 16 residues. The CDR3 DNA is TGTGCCATCAGTGAGGCACGAATCGTACAAGGAGAGACCCAGTACTTC. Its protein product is CAISEARIVQGETQYF.

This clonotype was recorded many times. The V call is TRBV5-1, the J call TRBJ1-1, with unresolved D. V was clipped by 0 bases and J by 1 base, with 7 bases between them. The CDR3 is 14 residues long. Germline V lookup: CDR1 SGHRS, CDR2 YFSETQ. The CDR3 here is CASSLASPNTEAFF. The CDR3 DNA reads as TGCGCCAGCAGCTTGGCCAGCCCGAACACTGAAGCTTTCTTT. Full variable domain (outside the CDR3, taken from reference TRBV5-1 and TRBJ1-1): KAGVTQTPRYLIKTRGQQVTLSCSPISGHRSVSWYQQTPGQGLQFLFEYFSETQRNKGNFPGRFSGRQFSNSRSEMNVSTLELGDSALYLCASSLASPNTEAFFGQGTRLTVV.

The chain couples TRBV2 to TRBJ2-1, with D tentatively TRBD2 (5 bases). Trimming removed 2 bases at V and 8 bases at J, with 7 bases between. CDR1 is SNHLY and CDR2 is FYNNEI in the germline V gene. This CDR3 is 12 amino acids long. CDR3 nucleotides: TGTGCCAGCAGTGAAAGGCGGGATGAGCAGTTCTTC. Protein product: CASSERRDEQFF.

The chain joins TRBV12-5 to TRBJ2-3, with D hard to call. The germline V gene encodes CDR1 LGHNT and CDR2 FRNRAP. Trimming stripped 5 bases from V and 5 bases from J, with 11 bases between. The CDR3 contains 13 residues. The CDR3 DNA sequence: TGTGCTAGTGGTCCCACGACGGAAGATACGCAGTATTTT. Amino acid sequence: CASGPTTEDTQYF.

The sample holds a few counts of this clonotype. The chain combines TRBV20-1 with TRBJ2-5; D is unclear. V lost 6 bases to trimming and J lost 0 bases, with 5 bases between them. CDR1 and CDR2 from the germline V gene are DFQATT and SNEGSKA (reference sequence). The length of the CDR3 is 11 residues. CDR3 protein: CSALYQETQYF. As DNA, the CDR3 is TGCAGTGCCCTGTACCAAGAGACCCAGTACTTC.